These T cell receptor beta chains were read from a single sample in a study of T cell responses to AZD1222 COVID-19 vaccine. The assay was immunoSEQ multiplex PCR, and TCRdb's table has in-frame clones only and misses some. The table shows roughly 100,000 clones, with 80% to 90% occurring only once. The specimen comprised peripheral blood, sampled on day 0 of AZD1222 vaccination. The source is an adult in good health. The CDR3 runs from the conserved cysteine through the conserved F or W. Each record gives: J gene, V gene, D gene, CDR3 length, clone size, CDR3 protein, CDR3 DNA. D genes are given only for firm matches. Where a row states a size, it is once, few, many or the class of an expanded clone; other rows omit it.

TRBJ1-2 TRBV19 . 13 . CASSLGPTKGYTF TGTGCCAGTAGTCTGGGACCAACCAAAGGCTACACCTTC
TRBJ2-2 TRBV11-3 . 16 . CASSLSRGANTGELFF TGTGCCAGCAGCTTGTCGCGCGGGGCGAACACCGGGGAGCTGTTTTTT
TRBJ1-1 TRBV24-1 . 14 . CATSDRTGGTEAFF TGTGCCACCAGTGACCGGACGGGGGGGACTGAAGCTTTCTTT
TRBJ2-5 TRBV12-3/TRBV12-4 TRBD2 13 . CASRLTSSETQYF TGTGCCAGCAGGCTGACTAGCTCGGAGACCCAGTACTTC
TRBJ2-3 TRBV4-1 . 15 . CASSQDPGFPDTQYF TGCGCCAGCAGCCAAGATCCGGGGTTCCCAGATACGCAGTATTTT
TRBJ2-2 TRBV7-8 . 15 few CASSYRLVNTGELFF TGTGCCAGCAGTTACAGACTAGTGAACACCGGGGAGCTGTTTTTT
TRBJ2-2 TRBV5-1 . 15 . CASSLGLANTGELFF TGCGCCAGCAGCTTGGGACTAGCGAACACCGGGGAGCTGTTTTTT
TRBJ1-5 TRBV27 . 19 . CASSLWGLGVYYSNQPQHF TGTGCCAGCAGTTTATGGGGACTCGGGGTCTATTATAGCAATCAGCCCCAGCATTTT
TRBJ2-2 TRBV19 TRBD1 17 few CASSISTGGMNTGELFF TGTGCCAGTAGTATATCGACAGGGGGGATGAACACCGGGGAGCTGTTTTTT
TRBJ1-4 TRBV5-1 TRBD1 15 . CASSRDRGAEEKLFF TGCGCCAGCAGCAGGGACAGGGGGGCAGAAGAAAAACTGTTTTTT
TRBJ1-4 TRBV27 TRBD1 15 . CASSPYRGRGEKLFF TGTGCCAGCAGTCCCTACAGGGGGCGCGGTGAAAAACTGTTTTTT
TRBJ2-6 TRBV3-1/TRBV3-2 . 14 . CASSQDPGANVLTF TGTGCCAGCAGCCAAGACCCTGGGGCCAACGTCCTGACTTTC
TRBJ2-7 TRBV12-3/TRBV12-4 . 11 . CASSLDYEQYF TGTGCCAGCAGTTTAGACTACGAGCAGTACTTC
TRBJ1-1 TRBV3-1/TRBV3-2 TRBD1 15 . CASSRTRDRNTEAFF TGTGCCAGCAGCCGTACTCGGGACAGGAACACTGAAGCTTTCTTT
TRBJ2-7 TRBV19 TRBD1 13 . CASTVTGANEQYF TGTGCCAGTACGGTAACAGGGGCGAACGAGCAGTACTTC
TRBJ1-6 TRBV9 . 12 . CASSVGNSPLHF TGTGCCAGCAGCGTTGGAAATTCACCCCTCCACTTT
TRBJ2-1 TRBV6-5 TRBD1 13 . CASRQGIGNEQFF TGTGCCAGCAGACAGGGGATTGGCAATGAGCAGTTCTTC
TRBJ2-2 TRBV19 . 18 . CASSMQGPNAANTGELFF TGTGCCAGTAGTATGCAGGGGCCGAACGCCGCGAACACCGGGGAGCTGTTTTTT
TRBJ2-7 TRBV7-8 . 12 . CASGPGTYEQYF TGTGCCAGCGGTCCAGGGACCTACGAGCAGTACTTC
TRBJ1-2 TRBV7-2 TRBD1 14 . CASPPGGAINGYTF TGTGCCAGCCCCCCAGGGGGCGCGATTAATGGCTACACCTTC
TRBJ2-7 TRBV6-5 . 14 . CASSYKGGDYEQYF TGTGCCAGCAGTTACAAGGGCGGGGACTACGAGCAGTACTTC
TRBJ1-1 TRBV11-1 . 14 . CASSHRSQGVGAFF TGTGCCAGCAGCCACCGATCACAGGGAGTAGGGGCTTTCTTT
TRBJ1-1 TRBV12-3/TRBV12-4 . 13 . CASSLIGGTEAFF TGTGCCAGCAGTTTAATCGGGGGAACTGAAGCTTTCTTT
TRBJ1-1 TRBV7-9 . 11 . CASSFDRRAFF TGTGCCAGCAGCTTTGACAGACGGGCTTTCTTT
TRBJ2-1 TRBV10-3 . 14 . CAISETGQGNEQFF TGTGCCATCAGTGAAACGGGGCAGGGCAATGAGCAGTTCTTC
TRBJ2-5 TRBV10-3 TRBD2 14 . CAIRRTSDAETQYF TGTGCCATCAGGAGGACTAGCGATGCAGAGACCCAGTACTTC
TRBJ1-6 TRBV6-2/TRBV6-3 TRBD1 15 . CASSTRDRDVSPLHF TGTGCCAGCAGTACCCGGGACAGGGACGTTTCACCCCTCCACTTT
TRBJ2-7 TRBV5-4 . 14 once CASSLEGPTYEQYF TGTGCCAGCAGCTTGGAGGGCCCGACCTACGAGCAGTACTTC
TRBJ2-1 TRBV5-1 . 15 . CASSLSSPAPDEQFF TGCGCCAGCAGCTTGAGCAGCCCCGCGCCCGATGAGCAGTTCTTC
TRBJ1-5 TRBV6-5 . 14 . CATRGGYGNQPQHF TGTGCCACCCGGGGGGGGTACGGTAATCAGCCCCAGCATTTT
TRBJ2-1 TRBV19 . 17 . CASSLPPRVNSYNEQFF TGTGCCAGTAGTCTACCACCCAGGGTAAACTCCTACAATGAGCAGTTCTTC
TRBJ2-3 TRBV6-5 TRBD2 15 . CASRAAGGRIDTQYF TGTGCCAGCAGGGCGGCGGGAGGGCGTATAGATACGCAGTATTTT
TRBJ2-3 TRBV19 . 14 . CASRADPYTDTQYF TGTGCCAGTAGGGCAGACCCGTACACAGATACGCAGTATTTT
TRBJ1-3 TRBV28 TRBD1 14 . CASTHGTAGNTIYF TGTGCCAGCACCCACGGGACAGCAGGAAACACCATATATTTT
TRBJ1-2 TRBV27 . 13 few CASSPGLASGYTF TGTGCCAGCAGCCCGGGCCTCGCGTCCGGCTACACCTTC